The clone carrying this T cell receptor (beta chain) has more than one count but fewer than ten. Its antigen is currently unknown. MiXCR, applied by TCRdb to the RT-PCR reads, yields one record per CDR3 protein. Seen here are a few hundred thousand distinct CDR3 sequences, less than 15% observed once, and the top ten hold approximately 12%. The data originate from a study of response to subunit inactivated influenza vaccine. Germline V CDR1 and CDR2: SGHVS, FQNEAQ. This CDR3 spans 13 amino acids. Trimming left V 4 bases short and J 7 bases short, with 10 bases between. Study-wide findings and caveats: That few new T cells are recruited by each seasonal influenza vaccination was the authors' suggestion.

The TCR originated in a man over 45 who received an inactivated influenza vaccine. The material was PBMCs from blood, obtained approximately 13 days after vaccination. This chain links TRBV7-8 with TRBJ1-4; D might be TRBD1 (6 bases). Here the CDR3 reads CASSSRTAEKLFF. CDR3 sequence (DNA): TGTGCCAGCAGCTCCCGGACAGCTGAAAAACTGTTTTTT.